Shown below are 29 T cell receptor beta chains from a single sample sequenced in a study of shared clonotypes between healthy human individuals. Positive CCR7 selection of CD45RO-negative cells yielded the naive CD8 cells, and terminally differentiated effector memory CD45RA+ cells were excluded. Produced via immunoSEQ multiplex PCR; TCRdb's table is partial and in-frame only. Of fewer than 800,000 clones in the sample, about 91% were seen once. The specimen sequenced was naive CD8+ T cells sorted from blood. The receptors shown here come from a man aged 25 to 45 in good health.

This chain links TRBV5-4 with TRBJ2-7; the D gene is possibly TRBD2 (6 bases). The CDR3 length is 14 residues. V was shortened by 3 bases and J by 2 bases, with 12 bases between the two germline ends. Germline V CDR1 and CDR2: SGHNT, YYREEE (reference sequence). As DNA, the CDR3 is TGTGCCAGCAGCTCTAGGGACTCCGCCTACGAGCAGTACTTC. It specifies CASSSRDSAYEQYF.

This clone was seen a single time. J is TRBJ2-5 and V is TRBV5-4, with TRBD2 matching over 11 bases. V dropped 5 bases and J dropped 4; count of bases not matched to a gene: 4. CDR1 and CDR2 from the germline V gene are SGHNT and YYREEE (reference sequence). The CDR3 extends over 14 amino acids. For the CDR3, the DNA is TGTGCCAGCAGTGACGGGACTAGCGGAGAGACCCAGTACTTC. It is translated as CASSDGTSGETQYF.

This chain connects TRBV27 to TRBJ2-3; 7 nucleotides align to TRBD2. The V segment lost 5 bases and the J segment 4 bases; nucleotides outside the gene matches: 9. Germline CDR1 and CDR2: MNHEY and SMNVEV (reference sequence). The CDR3 extends over 15 amino acids. CDR3 nucleotides: TGTGCCAGCAGTGCCAGCGGGGCCCCGGCAGATACGCAGTATTTT. It is translated as CASSASGAPADTQYF.

V and J are TRBV6-6 and TRBJ1-2; 7 bases fit TRBD1. Unmatched junction bases numbered 1, after V lost 8 bases and J lost 4 bases. In germline, CDR1 is MNHNY, CDR2 SVGAGI (reference sequence). This CDR3 has 11 residues. The CDR3 region is CASRQGYGYTF. In DNA, the CDR3 is TGTGCCAGCCGACAGGGCTATGGCTACACCTTC.

The V and J genes are TRBV27 and TRBJ2-1; D is undetermined. The CDR3 loop spans 15 amino acids. V gave up 5 bases and J gave up 2 bases, with 13 bases separating them. Germline V gene sequence: CDR1 MNHEY, CDR2 SMNVEV (reference sequence). The CDR3 here is CASSPSSNPYNEQFF. For the CDR3, the DNA is TGTGCCAGCAGTCCCTCTAGTAACCCCTACAATGAGCAGTTCTTC.

The chain links TRBV19 to TRBJ2-1; D might be TRBD1 (6 bases). The CDR3 has 14 residues. V gave up 9 bases and J gave up 1 base, with 13 bases separating them. Per the germline V gene, CDR1 is LNHDA and CDR2 is SQIVND (reference sequence). CDR3 loop: CASRVQGSYNEQFF. In DNA, the CDR3 is TGTGCCAGCCGAGTACAGGGTTCCTACAATGAGCAGTTCTTC.

The gene calls are TRBV5-1 and TRBJ2-7; 8 bases are a match to TRBD2. CDR1 SGHRS and CDR2 YFSETQ come from the germline V gene. Trimming took 0 bases from V and 0 from J; bases not matched to a gene: 2. The CDR3 is 15 amino acids. CDR3: CASSLVAGSSYEQYF. CDR3 coding DNA: TGCGCCAGCAGCTTGGTAGCGGGGAGCTCCTACGAGCAGTACTTC. Supplemented by reference TRBV5-1 and TRBJ2-7, the full variable domain reads KAGVTQTPRYLIKTRGQQVTLSCSPISGHRSVSWYQQTPGQGLQFLFEYFSETQRNKGNFPGRFSGRQFSNSRSEMNVSTLELGDSALYLCASSLVAGSSYEQYFGPGTRLTVT.

The chain joins TRBV11-1 to TRBJ2-7, with TRBD2 identical over 7 bases. V shed 4 bases and J 0 bases; nucleotides not matched to a gene: 12. CDR1 SGHAT and CDR2 FQDESV come from the germline V gene (reference sequence). The CDR3 covers 17 residues. The chain's CDR3 is CASSSLSPTSDSYEQYF. CDR3 sequence (DNA): TGTGCCAGCAGCTCCCTTTCCCCTACTAGCGACTCCTACGAGCAGTACTTC.

V is TRBV10-3 and J is TRBJ2-3; a weak D match, TRBD1 (6 bases). The CDR3 loop spans 13 amino acids. Trimming left V 5 bases short and J 5 bases short, with 11 bases between. Germline lookup yields CDR1 ENHRY and CDR2 SYGVKD. The CDR3 is CAISRQVEDTQYF. For the CDR3, the DNA is TGTGCCATCAGTCGACAGGTCGAAGATACGCAGTATTTT.

The V call is TRBV29-1, the J call TRBJ2-2; no clear D gene. The germline V gene has CDR1 SQVTM and CDR2 ANQGSEA. Trimming left V 5 bases short and J 1 base short, with 2 bases between. The CDR3 has 11 residues. Here the CDR3 DNA reads TGCAGCGTTAGGAACACCGGGGAGCTGTTTTTT. Protein sequence: CSVRNTGELFF.

Worth noting for this clone: Other DNA sequences in this specimen translate into the identical CDR3. V usage is TRBV30 and J usage is TRBJ2-2, with D tentatively TRBD2 (5 bases). The CDR3 sequence is 13 residues long. Per the germline V gene, CDR1 is GTSNPN and CDR2 is SVGIG (reference sequence). V was cut by 5 bases and J by 2 bases, with 9 bases left in between. CDR3 bases: TGTGCCTGGGGGAGCGGCAACACCGGGGAGCTGTTTTTT. It codes for CAWGSGNTGELFF.

The V call is TRBV11-2, the J call TRBJ2-7, with 7 bases identical to TRBD1. The CDR3 runs to 16 residues. The V gene's germline CDR1 is SGHAT and CDR2 FQNNGV. V trimming: 5 bases; J trimming: 2 bases; junction bases outside the gene matches: 12. CDR3 bases: TGTGCCAGCAGCCCTGGCGAGGGACAGTTTACCTACGAGCAGTACTTC. Translating gives CASSPGEGQFTYEQYF.

The genes are TRBV6-4 and TRBJ2-2; 7 nucleotides align to TRBD1. V lost 4 bases, J lost 0 bases, and 5 bases stayed unmatched. The CDR3 totals 16 residues. CDR1 and CDR2 (germline): MRHNA, SNTAGT. In DNA, the CDR3 is TGTGCCAGCAGTGGGGACAGAAGATCGAACACCGGGGAGCTGTTTTTT. Translation gives CASSGDRRSNTGELFF.

The J gene is TRBJ2-7, the V gene TRBV7-8, with a weak D call TRBD1 (6 bases). The V end lost 5 bases, the J end lost 4 bases, and 18 bases lay between the germline ends. The CDR3 has 15 residues. The germline gives CDR1 SGHVS, CDR2 FQNEAQ. The CDR3 is CASSLGPGEGYEQYF. The CDR3 DNA sequence: TGTGCCAGCAGCCTAGGGCCAGGGGAAGGGTACGAGCAGTACTTC.

In regard to this clone: At one end the junction does not follow the germline gene, possibly because of a read error. The CDR3 DNA reads as TGTGCCATCAGTGAAGCAGGGGACTTC. This codes for CAISEAGDF. V is TRBV10-3 and J is TRBJ2-7, with D maybe TRBD1 (6 bases). This CDR3 contains 9 residues. CDR1 is ENHRY and CDR2 is SYGVKD in the germline V gene.

The chain links TRBV7-9 to TRBJ1-2, with D hard to call. There are 12 residues in the CDR3. Per the germline V gene, CDR1 is SEHNR and CDR2 is FQNEAQ (reference sequence). The V gene lost 4 bases and the J gene lost 7 bases, with 10 bases spanning the gap. The CDR3 sequence: CASSSDSTGYTF. Here the CDR3 DNA reads TGTGCCAGCAGCTCGGACTCAACTGGCTACACCTTC.

V is TRBV11-2 and J is TRBJ2-7, with no clear D. Per the germline V gene, CDR1 is SGHAT and CDR2 is FQNNGV. This CDR3 comprises 15 residues. Trimming stripped 0 bases from V and 3 bases from J, with 12 bases between. As DNA, the CDR3 is TGTGCCAGCAGCTTAGAGTTCACGTCGGGCTACGAGCAGTACTTC. Amino acid sequence: CASSLEFTSGYEQYF.

V usage is TRBV6-1 and J usage is TRBJ1-5; possibly TRBD1 for D (5 bases). Trimming took off 2 bases at V and 2 bases at J, with 10 bases between the two ends. Per the germline V gene, CDR1 is MNHNS and CDR2 is SASEGT. The CDR3 is 15 amino acids. The chain's CDR3 is CASSERQGGNQPQHF. The CDR3 DNA reads TGTGCCAGCAGTGAACGGCAGGGAGGCAATCAGCCCCAGCATTTT.

The CDR3 DNA is TGTGCCAGCAGGGACCTAGGACAGCTAAGCTCCTACGAGCAGTACTTC. It is translated as CASRDLGQLSSYEQYF. The chain combines TRBV27 with TRBJ2-7; perhaps TRBD1 as D (6 bases). The CDR3 loop spans 16 amino acids. Germline CDR1 and CDR2: MNHEY and SMNVEV (reference sequence). The V end lost 6 bases, the J end lost 0 bases, and 18 bases lay between the germline ends.

This chain uses TRBV28 with TRBJ2-1; either TRBD1 or TRBD2 may fit D (7 bases each). The V end was cut by 4 bases, the J end by 4 bases, with 14 bases between. The CDR3 is 15 residues long. Germline V gene data show CDR1 as MDHEN and CDR2 as SYDVKM. CDR3: CASSSAGQPYNEQFF. CDR3 DNA: TGTGCCAGCAGTTCAGCGGGACAGCCTTACAATGAGCAGTTCTTC.

This clone was detected only a few times. Within the sample, other DNA sequences also encode this same CDR3. The chain combines TRBV6-5 with TRBJ2-7, with D perhaps being TRBD1 or TRBD2 (5 bases each). CDR1 and CDR2 (germline): MNHEY, SVGAGI. CDR3 length equals 14 residues. Trimming stripped 2 bases from V and 2 bases from J, with 10 bases between. CDR3 nucleotide sequence: TGTGCCAGCAGTTACGGGACGGGGACCTACGAGCAGTACTTC. Translated: CASSYGTGTYEQYF.

The chain is built from TRBV2 and TRBJ2-7; D ambiguous. This CDR3 spans 16 amino acids. The germline V gene encodes CDR1 SNHLY and CDR2 FYNNEI. V lost 3 bases to trimming and J lost 0 bases, with 15 bases between them. The CDR3: CASSEMSRRFSYEQYF. The CDR3 DNA reads TGTGCCAGCAGTGAGATGAGTAGAAGATTCTCCTACGAGCAGTACTTC.

V gene TRBV29-1 combines with J gene TRBJ2-5; 8 bases match TRBD2. The CDR3 is 17 residues long. CDR1 and CDR2 (germline): SQVTM, ANQGSEA. V lost 1 base, J lost 2 bases, and 12 bases stayed unmatched. CDR3 amino acids: CSVEGIAGQILQETQYF. CDR3 bases: TGCAGCGTTGAAGGGATAGCGGGGCAGATTTTACAAGAGACCCAGTACTTC.

This chain joins TRBV5-4 and TRBJ2-1; 12 nucleotides line up with TRBD2. The length of the CDR3 is 16 residues. J gave up 4 bases and V 4 bases, and 6 bases lay outside the gene matches. The germline V gene has CDR1 SGHNT and CDR2 YYREEE (reference sequence). The CDR3 nucleotides read TGTGCCAGCAGCCAGACGACTAGCGGGAGTTACAATGAGCAGTTCTTC. Amino acids: CASSQTTSGSYNEQFF.

The chain combines TRBV6-1 with TRBJ2-1, with TRBD2 matching over 7 bases. The CDR3 runs 15 residues. V dropped 4 bases and J dropped 12; count of bases not matched to a gene: 15. Germline assignment: CDR1 MNHNS and CDR2 SASEGT. The CDR3 is CASSGAGVGKFWQFF. CDR3 coding DNA: TGTGCCAGCAGTGGGGCGGGAGTAGGAAAATTTTGGCAGTTCTTC.

At least ten counts were recorded for this clone. V gene TRBV4-2 combines with J gene TRBJ2-7, with D unclear. Trimming removed 0 bases from V and 1 base from J, with 13 bases in between. The CDR3 extends over 16 amino acids. The germline V gene has CDR1 LGHNA and CDR2 YNFKEQ. The CDR3 protein is CASSQDFTDPSYEQYF. Written as DNA, the CDR3 is TGTGCCAGCAGCCAAGATTTCACTGATCCTTCCTACGAGCAGTACTTC.

The gene calls are TRBV18 and TRBJ2-2, with 7 nucleotides matching TRBD2. Losses at the gene ends were 3 bases for V and 3 bases for J; bases not matched to a gene: 4. The CDR3 extends over 15 amino acids. In germline, CDR1 is KGHSH, CDR2 LQKENI. CDR3 nucleotide sequence: TGTGCCAGCTCACCGGCGGGAGAGCACACCGGGGAGCTGTTTTTT. Translated: CASSPAGEHTGELFF.

The genes are TRBV6-1 and TRBJ1-5; D gene uncertain. V lost 1 base and J 15 bases, leaving 13 bases between the germline ends. Germline V CDR1 and CDR2: MNHNS, SASEGT. This CDR3 contains 12 residues. CDR3 region: CASSEDRRSVHF. CDR3 sequence (DNA): TGTGCCAGCAGTGAAGACAGACGCTCGGTGCATTTT.

This clone was counted a few times. The CDR3 sequence: CASLPCNQETQYF. The CDR3 nucleotides read TGTGCCAGCTTGCCTTGCAACCAAGAGACCCAGTACTTC. The chain links TRBV21-1 to TRBJ2-5. TRBV21-1 represents a pseudogene. The CDR3 is 13 residues long.